This TCR beta chain was documented in a study of T cell repertoires in cytomegalovirus infection. Turning to the study itself: Public TCR beta signature analysis indicated the presence of both CMV infection and matching HLA type.

Using its own MiXCR run on the reads, TCRdb lists one record per CDR3 protein. The sample carries approximately 310,000 distinct CDR3 sequences, roughly 25% recorded once. The germline gives CDR1 SGHTA, CDR2 FQGNSA. The CDR3 contains 15 residues. The V and J ends lost 3 bases and 2 bases respectively, with 12 bases between them. Study outcomes and limitations: Dominating the ex vivo response were HLA-C-restricted CMV-specific TCR beta clonotypes.

With regard to this clonotype: Its antigen is currently unknown.

Sequenced here: cultured PBMCs, sampled from culture after CMV antigen stimulation. V and J are TRBV7-2 and TRBJ2-3; D is possibly TRBD2 (6 bases). The clonotype comes from a human donor in good health (CMV status not recorded). Some clones in this sample may be carry-over from other donors' samples. CDR3: CASSFYAGSTDTQYF. The CDR3 DNA reads as TGTGCCAGCAGCTTTTATGCGGGATCCACAGATACGCAGTATTTT.